This note documents a single TCR beta chain sequence. Its antigen is undetermined. This record comes from a study of T cell responses to AZD1222 COVID-19 vaccine. Study overall: The study pooled second doses at about 4 or about 12 weeks. Broader study findings: At baseline, just 5 or 6 AZD1222 recipients tested seropositive.

Clones were sequenced by immunoSEQ multiplex PCR, and TCRdb holds only the in-frame ones, with some missing. The sample consists of about 120,000 clones, about nine tenths of them appearing once. Trimming removed 2 bases at V and 2 bases at J, with 6 bases between. The V gene's germline CDR1 is SGHVS and CDR2 FQNEAQ. The CDR3 is 14 residues long. The rearrangement uses TRBV7-8 and TRBJ1-4; D is ambiguous. Sequencing used peripheral blood, obtained on day 0 of AZD1222 vaccination. The TCR comes from an adult in good health. For the CDR3, the DNA is TGTGCCAGCAGCTTAAGGTTCACTAATGAAAAACTGTTTTTT. This codes for CASSLRFTNEKLFF.